A single sample gave rise to the 20 T cell receptor beta chains below, sequenced in a study of T cells in narcolepsy. The protocol was immunoSEQ multiplex PCR, while the TCRdb copy is restricted to in-frame clones and leaves out a portion. This table has about 30,000 clones, roughly four fifths appearing once. Source material: CD45RA- memory CD4+ T cells from PBMCs. These receptors were collected from a human donor with narcolepsy.

The chain couples TRBV7-3 to TRBJ2-6; weak D call: TRBD2 (6 bases). Germline V gene data show CDR1 as SGHTA and CDR2 as FQGTGA. Deletions cut 1 base from V and 0 bases from J, with 7 bases between. The CDR3 covers 16 residues. CDR3 sequence reads: CASSLIGSSGANVLTF. The CDR3 DNA is TGTGCCAGCAGCTTAATCGGGAGCTCTGGGGCCAACGTCCTGACTTTC.

The gene calls are TRBV6-5 and TRBJ1-1, with 8 nucleotides matching TRBD1. With V trimmed by 6 bases and J by 1 base, 4 bases remained unmatched. CDR3 length equals 14 residues. Germline V gives CDR1 MNHEY, CDR2 SVGAGI. CDR3 protein: CASRSTGANTEAFF. The CDR3 DNA follows: TGTGCCAGCAGGTCGACAGGGGCGAACACTGAAGCTTTCTTT.

The chain joins TRBV19 to TRBJ1-5, with D possibly TRBD1 on 6 matching bases. The CDR3 is 15 amino acids. The germline V and J ends were trimmed by 7 bases and 0 bases, with 13 bases remaining between them. CDR1 is LNHDA, CDR2 SQIVND, per germline (reference sequence). In DNA form, the CDR3 reads TGTGCCAGTACCTCATGGACAGCTAGCAATCAGCCCCAGCATTTT. It encodes CASTSWTASNQPQHF.

The chain links TRBV28 to TRBJ1-2, with a possible D match to TRBD1 (6 bases). CDR3 length: 14 amino acids. CDR1 MDHEN and CDR2 SYDVKM come from the germline V gene. The ends were cut back, 6 bases at V and 6 bases at J, with 17 bases in the middle. The chain's CDR3 is CASRLEGGKDGYTF. Written as DNA, the CDR3 is TGTGCCAGCAGGCTAGAGGGGGGAAAGGATGGCTACACCTTC.

This clone was recorded a few times. The chain carries TRBV6-5 and TRBJ1-2; D remains ambiguous. V was shortened by 5 bases and J by 3 bases, with 10 bases between the two germline ends. Germline V gives CDR1 MNHEY, CDR2 SVGAGI. The CDR3 contains 13 residues. The CDR3 coding sequence is TGTGCCAGCAGTGAAACGTGGGACTATGGCTACACCTTC. Amino acid sequence: CASSETWDYGYTF.

The gene calls are TRBV19 and TRBJ1-1, with D hard to call. The V and J ends lost 5 bases and 1 base respectively, with 17 bases between them. The V gene's germline CDR1 is LNHDA and CDR2 SQIVND (reference sequence). The CDR3 sequence is 16 residues long. The CDR3 loop reads CASSFGLLRTNTEAFF. CDR3 nucleotides: TGTGCCAGTAGTTTCGGCCTCCTCCGGACGAACACTGAAGCTTTCTTT. Using reference TRBV19 and TRBJ1-1 for the parts outside the CDR3, the full variable domain is DGGITQSPKYLFRKEGQNVTLSCEQNLNHDAMYWYRQDPGQGLRLIYYSQIVNDFQKGDIAEGYSVSREKKESFPLTVTSAQKNPTAFYLCASSFGLLRTNTEAFFGQGTRLTVV.

This clone showed up just once. The V gene is TRBV5-1, the J gene TRBJ2-3; 8 bases are a match to TRBD2. Germline V CDR1 and CDR2: SGHRS, YFSETQ. This CDR3 comprises 15 residues. Trimming at V came to 2 bases and at J to 2 bases, leaving 4 bases not matched to a gene. CDR3 protein: CASSLQAGDTDTQYF. In DNA form, the CDR3 reads TGCGCCAGCAGCTTACAAGCGGGAGACACAGATACGCAGTATTTT.

The V and J genes are TRBV6-1 and TRBJ1-5; tentatively, D is TRBD1 (5 bases). Germline-derived CDR1 and CDR2 are MNHNS and SASEGT. The CDR3 loop spans 16 amino acids. V lost 0 bases and J lost 2, with 11 bases in between. The CDR3 region is CASSEAPQGRNQPQHF. The CDR3 nucleotides are TGTGCCAGCAGTGAAGCGCCGCAGGGCCGCAATCAGCCCCAGCATTTT.

This clone was seen only a few times. CDR3 region: CASSLWQATGWFF. The CDR3 DNA follows: TGTGCCAGCAGCTTATGGCAAGCGACAGGGTGGTTCTTC. The genes are TRBV7-6 and TRBJ2-1; 7 nucleotides agree with TRBD1. The CDR3 sequence is 13 residues long. Trimming removed 2 bases from V and 15 bases from J; junction bases left unmatched: 10. CDR1 and CDR2 (germline): SGHVS, FNYEAQ.

The CDR3 reads CAIRDRGANYNEQFF. In DNA, the CDR3 is TGTGCCATCAGGGACAGGGGTGCGAACTACAATGAGCAGTTCTTC. The chain employs TRBV10-3 and TRBJ2-1; 9 bases map to TRBD1. Germline V gene data show CDR1 as ENHRY and CDR2 as SYGVKD. The CDR3 sequence is 15 residues long. J lost 3 bases, V lost 6 bases, and 6 bases had no gene match.

This chain uses TRBV25-1 with TRBJ2-3, with D uncertain. There are 14 residues in the CDR3. Trimming took 3 bases from V and 4 from J, leaving 11 bases between them. CDR1 and CDR2 from the germline V gene are MGHDK and SYGVNS. Here the CDR3 DNA reads TGTGCCAGCAGTGACCCCTCTCGGTCAGATACGCAGTATTTT. Translating it yields CASSDPSRSDTQYF.

This chain links TRBV18 with TRBJ1-3; no definite D call. The germline CDR1 and CDR2 sequences are KGHSH and LQKENI. V shed 2 bases and J shed 4 bases, with 9 bases lying between them. This CDR3 has 14 amino acids. The CDR3 sequence: CASSPDSGGNTIYF. CDR3 in DNA: TGTGCCAGCTCACCAGATTCGGGCGGAAACACCATATATTTT.

This clone was seen only a few times. This chain links TRBV6-5 with TRBJ2-2; 11 bases align to TRBD1. Germline CDR1 and CDR2: MNHEY and SVGAGI. This CDR3 spans 15 amino acids. With 5 bases clipped from V and 6 bases from J, the junction kept 5 bases outside the gene matches. The CDR3 sequence: CASSRPGQGAGELFF. The CDR3 DNA reads as TGTGCCAGCAGTCGCCCGGGACAGGGGGCCGGGGAGCTGTTTTTT.

The rearrangement links TRBV6-1 to TRBJ1-1; D is ambiguous. With 4 bases removed from V and 4 bases from J, the gap between germline ends came to 10 bases. This CDR3 has 13 residues. CDR1 and CDR2 from the germline V gene are MNHNS and SASEGT. Here the CDR3 reads CASSAQKGTEAFF. DNA of the CDR3: TGTGCCAGCAGTGCACAGAAGGGCACTGAAGCTTTCTTT.

V usage is TRBV28 and J usage is TRBJ2-3, with D possibly TRBD2 on 6 matching bases. V lost 4 bases, J lost 0 bases, and 17 bases lay in between. This CDR3 has 17 residues. The germline gives CDR1 MDHEN, CDR2 SYDVKM. CDR3 nucleotides: TGTGCCAGCAGTTCGGACTACCTCCTGTCTAGCACAGATACGCAGTATTTT. Translating gives CASSSDYLLSSTDTQYF.

V gene TRBV6-6 combines with J gene TRBJ1-1, with D unclear. The V end lost 0 bases, the J end lost 3 bases, and 5 bases lay between the germline ends. Per the germline V gene, CDR1 is MNHNY and CDR2 is SVGAGI (reference sequence). This CDR3 has 13 residues. This CDR3 reads CASSYSTHTEAFF. CDR3 DNA: TGTGCCAGCAGTTACTCGACCCACACTGAAGCTTTCTTT.

This chain links TRBV5-4 with TRBJ1-2; 10 bases match TRBD1. Germline CDR1 and CDR2: SGHNT and YYREEE (reference sequence). V shed 3 bases, J shed 8 bases, and the junction held 4 bases outside the gene matches. The CDR3 spans 13 residues. In DNA, the CDR3 is TGTGCCAGCAGCTCGCCGGGACAGGGGGGCTACACCTTC. This sequence encodes CASSSPGQGGYTF.

This clone was detected a few times. The chain combines TRBV28 with TRBJ2-7; 10 bases map to TRBD1. The CDR3 extends over 14 amino acids. Germline CDR1 reads MDHEN; CDR2 reads SYDVKM. V trimming: 6 bases; J trimming: 0 bases; junction bases outside the gene matches: 2. The CDR3 DNA follows: TGTGCCAGCAGAGGACAGGGGGGCTCCTACGAGCAGTACTTC. Protein: CASRGQGGSYEQYF.

This clone appeared a single time. The rearrangement uses TRBV19 and TRBJ1-2; D may be TRBD1 (6 bases). The V end was cut by 4 bases, the J end by 4 bases, with 13 bases between. There are 14 residues in the CDR3. Germline assignment: CDR1 LNHDA and CDR2 SQIVND (reference sequence). The CDR3 loop is CASSTLQGIYGYTF. CDR3 coding DNA: TGTGCCAGTAGTACTTTACAGGGCATCTATGGCTACACCTTC.

The chain employs TRBV28 and TRBJ2-5; 7 bases match TRBD1. There are 14 residues in the CDR3. V lost 8 bases, J lost 5 bases, and 11 bases stayed unmatched. Germline lookup yields CDR1 MDHEN and CDR2 SYDVKM. The chain's CDR3 is CASRQGPGRETQYF. DNA for the CDR3: TGTGCCAGCCGACAGGGTCCGGGGCGGGAGACCCAGTACTTC.